The 4 T cell receptor beta chains below all came from one sample that was sequenced in a study of T-cell reconstitution after alpha-beta-depleted transplantation in children. Preparation of the TCRbeta library was carried out with unique molecular identifiers. MiXCR, run by TCRdb on the PCR reads, gives a single entry per CDR3 protein. In the table there are 200,000 to 250,000 distinct CDR3 sequences, around 12% of which are singletons. This specimen was PBMCs from the stem cell graft donor, taken from the stem cell graft. Every receptor here comes from a human donor who donated a stem cell graft to a child with acute lymphoblastic leukemia.

With respect to this clonotype: A much bigger clone sits one base away, suggesting this may be a read error. This chain joins TRBV10-2 and TRBJ2-5; 13 bases align to TRBD2. Germline V gene sequence: CDR1 WSHSY, CDR2 SAAADI. V lost 2 bases and J lost 7; bases outside the gene matches: 7. The CDR3 contains 16 residues. The CDR3 region is CASSEPGLAGTATQYF. CDR3 nucleotide sequence: TGCGCCAGCAGTGAGCCGGGACTAGCGGGAACCGCGACCCAGTACTTC.

This clonotype was observed at least ten times. Here the CDR3 DNA reads TGTGCCACCAGTGACACAACAGCTAACACTGAAGCTTTCTTT. Protein: CATSDTTANTEAFF. J is TRBJ1-1 and V is TRBV24-1, with D hard to call. Trimming removed 4 bases from V and 2 bases from J, with 10 bases in between. The CDR3 loop spans 14 amino acids. Germline values: CDR1 KGHDR, CDR2 SFDVKD.

This clonotype was observed at least ten times. J is TRBJ2-3 and V is TRBV28; 7 positions agree with TRBD1. Germline V CDR1 and CDR2: MDHEN, SYDVKM. Unmatched junction bases numbered 5, after V lost 4 bases and J lost 4 bases. The CDR3 is made up of 14 amino acids. CDR3 nucleotides: TGTGCCAGCAGTTATGACAGGGCGGCAGATACGCAGTATTTT. Encoded protein: CASSYDRAADTQYF. The full variable domain, its missing parts supplied by reference TRBV28 and TRBJ2-3, is DVKVTQSSRYLVKRTGEKVFLECVQDMDHENMFWYRQDPGLGLRLIYFSYDVKMKEKGDIPEGYSVSREKKERFSLILESASTNQTSMYLCASSYDRAADTQYFGPGTRLTVL.

This clonotype was picked up many times. The chain couples TRBV12-3 or TRBV12-4 to TRBJ2-7; tentatively, D is TRBD2 (6 bases). The CDR3 sequence is 15 residues long. V lost 3 bases and J lost 1, with 13 bases in between. The CDR3 region has the DNA TGTGCCAGCAGTTTGGGGGGACGTAGGTCCTACGAGCAGTACTTC. Translation: CASSLGGRRSYEQYF.